Listed below are T cell receptor beta chains from one sample, sequenced in a study of T-cell reconstitution after alpha-beta-depleted transplantation in children. Using its own MiXCR run on the PCR reads, TCRdb lists one record per CDR3 protein. Of more than 500,000 distinct CDR3 sequences listed, more than 9.5% are singletons. Material: PBMCs, mostly from graft donor cells, obtained 180 days after TCRalphabeta/CD19-depleted stem cell transplant. These receptors were taken from a female patient aged 2 to 10 who had a stem cell transplant for aplastic anemia, so the T cells may come from the graft donor. CDR3s include the opening cysteine and the closing phenylalanine or tryptophan. Fields, in order: D gene, V gene, J gene, clone size, CDR3 DNA, CDR3 protein. The D gene is left open where the match is weak. Clone size is given for some rows only: seen once, a few or many times, or a class if the clone is expanded.

D: -; V: TRBV2; J: TRBJ2-4; size: -; DNA: TGTGCCAGCAGTGAAGCCTACATTCAGTACTTC; CDR3: CASSEAYIQYF
D: -; V: TRBV10-3; J: TRBJ2-5; size: -; DNA: TGTGCCATCAGCCTCCAGGGGGAGACCCAGTACTTC; CDR3: CAISLQGETQYF
D: TRBD2; V: TRBV4-3; J: TRBJ2-3; size: many; DNA: TGCGCCAGCAGCCAAGATCAGCTAGCGGGAGGAGATACGCAGTATTTT; CDR3: CASSQDQLAGGDTQYF
D: -; V: TRBV14; J: TRBJ1-4; size: -; DNA: TGTGCCAGCAGCCAGGGGACGTTTTCAACTAATGAAAAACTGTTTTTT; CDR3: CASSQGTFSTNEKLFF
D: TRBD2; V: TRBV5-1; J: TRBJ2-1; size: -; DNA: TGCGCCAGCAGCCCGAGACTAGCGGGTCATGAGCAGTTCTTC; CDR3: CASSPRLAGHEQFF
D: -; V: TRBV29-1; J: TRBJ1-5; size: few; DNA: TGCAGCGTTGGGTTAGGGGGGGATCAGCCCCAGCATTTT; CDR3: CSVGLGGDQPQHF
D: -; V: TRBV29-1; J: TRBJ1-1; size: -; DNA: TGCAGCGTTGAAGGGGGTAACACTGAAGCTTTCTTT; CDR3: CSVEGGNTEAFF
D: TRBD2; V: TRBV20-1; J: TRBJ2-7; size: few; DNA: TGCAGTGCTAGTCCTCGCCTAGCGGGCTCCTACGAGCAGTACTTC; CDR3: CSASPRLAGSYEQYF
D: -; V: TRBV7-2; J: TRBJ2-7; size: many; DNA: TGTGCCACCTCCTTAGCGGTCTCCTACGAGCAGTACTTC; CDR3: CATSLAVSYEQYF
D: -; V: TRBV7-9; J: TRBJ1-1; size: once; DNA: TGTGCCAGCAGCTTAGAGGCAGGGAGGAGGACTGAAGCTTTCTTT; CDR3: CASSLEAGRRTEAFF
D: -; V: TRBV12-3/TRBV12-4; J: TRBJ1-1; size: -; DNA: TGTGCCAGCAGAGCCCCCCCGGGACGGAAGAACACTGAAGCTTTCTTT; CDR3: CASRAPPGRKNTEAFF
D: TRBD2; V: TRBV9; J: TRBJ2-1; size: few; DNA: TGTGCCAGCAGCGTTCCGGGACTAGCGGCCTACAATGAGCAGTTCTTC; CDR3: CASSVPGLAAYNEQFF
D: -; V: TRBV3-1; J: TRBJ2-1; size: few; DNA: TGTGCCAGCAGCCAAGACGGGAACCAAAATGAGCAGTTCTTC; CDR3: CASSQDGNQNEQFF
D: TRBD1; V: TRBV7-9; J: TRBJ2-5; size: many; DNA: TGTGCCAGCAGCCAAGGGACAGGTATACAAGAGACCCAGTACTTC; CDR3: CASSQGTGIQETQYF
D: -; V: TRBV4-3; J: TRBJ1-2; size: -; DNA: TGCGCCAGCAGCCAAAAATTGGGAGGCCGTGATAACTATGGCTACACCTTC; CDR3: CASSQKLGGRDNYGYTF
D: -; V: TRBV5-1; J: TRBJ2-1; size: few; DNA: TGCGCCAGCAGCTGCGTGGGGGACATACCCTTC; CDR3: CASSCVGDIPF
D: -; V: TRBV6-5; J: TRBJ2-1; size: few; DNA: TGTGCCAGCAGTCCGACCTCAGGGAAGGGTTACAATGAGCAGTTCTTC; CDR3: CASSPTSGKGYNEQFF
D: TRBD2; V: TRBV5-1; J: TRBJ2-3; size: many; DNA: TGCGCCAGCAGCTCATTCACTAGCGGGGCTAGCACAGATACGCAGTATTTT; CDR3: CASSSFTSGASTDTQYF
D: TRBD1; V: TRBV7-2; J: TRBJ2-2; size: -; DNA: TGTGCCAGCAGCTTTTCCGGGACAGGGAGGGCCGGGGAGCTGTTTTTT; CDR3: CASSFSGTGRAGELFF
D: TRBD2; V: TRBV28; J: TRBJ2-7; size: few; DNA: TGTGCCAGCAGTGGGTATGGGACTAGCGGCCGCGAGCAGTACTTC; CDR3: CASSGYGTSGREQYF
D: -; V: TRBV12-3/TRBV12-4; J: TRBJ1-2; size: many; DNA: TGTGCCAGCACTACGGGGTCCCTGGGCTACACCTTC; CDR3: CASTTGSLGYTF
D: -; V: TRBV15; J: TRBJ2-6; size: -; DNA: TGTGCCACCAGCGGCAACGTCCTGACTTTC; CDR3: CATSGNVLTF
D: -; V: TRBV20-1; J: TRBJ2-1; size: few; DNA: TGCAGTGCTAGAGGGATAGGGCTCTACAATGAGCAGTTCTTC; CDR3: CSARGIGLYNEQFF
D: -; V: TRBV28; J: TRBJ1-2; size: few; DNA: TGTGCCAGCAGGTTTGACAGGAACTATGGCTACACCTTC; CDR3: CASRFDRNYGYTF
D: -; V: TRBV18; J: TRBJ1-5; size: -; DNA: TGTGCCAGCTCACAACGGGACCCGGGGAGCAATCAGCCCCAGCATTTT; CDR3: CASSQRDPGSNQPQHF
D: -; V: TRBV24-1; J: TRBJ1-3; size: -; DNA: TGTGCCACCAGCCTTGGAAACACCATATATTTT; CDR3: CATSLGNTIYF
D: -; V: TRBV9; J: TRBJ2-5; size: -; DNA: TGTGCCAGCAGCGTATCGCCCCTCCAGGAAGAGACCCAGTACTTC; CDR3: CASSVSPLQEETQYF
D: -; V: TRBV4-1; J: TRBJ2-3; size: -; DNA: TGCGCCAGCCGACCCCCCCTCAGCGGACGCACAGATACGCAGTATTTT; CDR3: CASRPPLSGRTDTQYF
D: TRBD2; V: TRBV27; J: TRBJ2-7; size: few; DNA: TGTGCCAGCAGTCTCTTCGGAACCGACCATCTAGCGGGAGGTGACGAGCAGTACTTC; CDR3: CASSLFGTDHLAGGDEQYF
D: -; V: TRBV6-2/TRBV6-3; J: TRBJ2-1; size: few; DNA: TGTGCCAGCAGTTACAACCAGGGTCCCCATGAGCAGTTCTTC; CDR3: CASSYNQGPHEQFF
D: -; V: TRBV7-9; J: TRBJ1-1; size: few; DNA: TGTGCCAGCAGCCTCGGTGGATCTGAAGCTTTCTTT; CDR3: CASSLGGSEAFF
D: -; V: TRBV20-1; J: TRBJ1-1; size: few; DNA: TGCAGTGCTAGACGGGGGAGGGGAAACACTGAAGCTTTCTTT; CDR3: CSARRGRGNTEAFF
D: TRBD2; V: TRBV20-1; J: TRBJ2-3; size: many; DNA: TGCAGTGCTAGCACTAGCGGGCGAGGGGATACGCAGTATTTT; CDR3: CSASTSGRGDTQYF
D: -; V: TRBV27; J: TRBJ1-1; size: many; DNA: TGTGCCAGCAGTTTTGGGTGGAACACTGAAGCTTTCTTT; CDR3: CASSFGWNTEAFF
D: TRBD2; V: TRBV6-2/TRBV6-3; J: TRBJ2-5; size: few; DNA: TGTGCCAGCAGTTACTCAGCGGGAGGGGGCCAAGAGACCCAGTACTTC; CDR3: CASSYSAGGGQETQYF
D: TRBD1; V: TRBV2; J: TRBJ2-3; size: -; DNA: TGTGCCAGCAGTGAATTTGGGAACAGGGGTCGGTACACAGATACGCAGTATTTT; CDR3: CASSEFGNRGRYTDTQYF
D: TRBD2; V: TRBV9; J: TRBJ2-2; size: few; DNA: TGTGCCAGCAGCGTAGGGGGACTAGCGGGAGTAACCGGGGAGCTGTTTTTT; CDR3: CASSVGGLAGVTGELFF
D: TRBD2; V: TRBV7-3; J: TRBJ2-1; size: many; DNA: TGTGCCAGCAGTCCTCTAGCGGGAGTATACAATGAGCAGTTCTTC; CDR3: CASSPLAGVYNEQFF
D: TRBD2; V: TRBV12-3/TRBV12-4; J: TRBJ2-2; size: -; DNA: TGTGCCAGCAGAGACCCAGCGGGAGGAACCGGGGAGCTGTTTTTT; CDR3: CASRDPAGGTGELFF
D: -; V: TRBV20-1; J: TRBJ1-4; size: many; DNA: TGCAGTGCTAGGTTCCAGGGAGGAGAAAAACTGTTTTTT; CDR3: CSARFQGGEKLFF
D: -; V: TRBV12-3/TRBV12-4; J: TRBJ1-5; size: few; DNA: TGTGCCAGCAGTTTAAGCTGGAATAGCAATCAGCCCCAGCATTTT; CDR3: CASSLSWNSNQPQHF
D: TRBD2; V: TRBV6-5; J: TRBJ2-4; size: -; DNA: TGTGCCAGCAGTTCCCCACTAGCGGGAATAAACATTCAGTACTTC; CDR3: CASSSPLAGINIQYF
D: TRBD2; V: TRBV7-3; J: TRBJ2-2; size: -; DNA: TGTGCCAGCAGGCTACTAGCGGGAGCCGGGGAGCTGTTTTTT; CDR3: CASRLLAGAGELFF
D: -; V: TRBV7-2; J: TRBJ2-1; size: many; DNA: TGTGCCAGCAGTTTAGTCCGGAATGAGCAGTTCTTC; CDR3: CASSLVRNEQFF
D: -; V: TRBV18; J: TRBJ1-1; size: many; DNA: TGTGCCAGCTCGTACTCTAGGGGGTGGACTGAAGCTTTCTTT; CDR3: CASSYSRGWTEAFF
D: -; V: TRBV7-2; J: TRBJ2-3; size: -; DNA: TGTGCCAGCAGCTTAGAGGTTCTGGTAGGCACAGATACGCAGTATTTT; CDR3: CASSLEVLVGTDTQYF
D: -; V: TRBV15; J: TRBJ1-1; size: few; DNA: TGTGCCACCAGCAGAGATTGGGACGGACCCCCTAACACTGAAGCTTTCTTT; CDR3: CATSRDWDGPPNTEAFF
D: -; V: TRBV4-3; J: TRBJ2-5; size: -; DNA: TGCGCCAGCAGCCAAGGTGGACAGATGCAGGAGACCCAGTACTTC; CDR3: CASSQGGQMQETQYF
D: TRBD1; V: TRBV7-3; J: TRBJ2-1; size: few; DNA: TGTGCCAGCAGCCCTCGGGGGACAGGGATCAACAATGAGCAGTTCTTC; CDR3: CASSPRGTGINNEQFF
D: -; V: TRBV28; J: TRBJ1-5; size: few; DNA: TGTGCCAGCAAAACAGGGTCTGTCTATAGCAATCAGCCCCAGCATTTT; CDR3: CASKTGSVYSNQPQHF
D: -; V: TRBV12-3/TRBV12-4; J: TRBJ1-5; size: -; DNA: TGTGCCAGCAGTTTACGGGGCGCATACCCCCAGCATTTT; CDR3: CASSLRGAYPQHF
D: -; V: TRBV7-9; J: TRBJ2-1; size: -; DNA: TGTGCCAGCAGGCCGCTCACCGGGACTGAACACAATGAGCAGTTCTTC; CDR3: CASRPLTGTEHNEQFF
D: TRBD2; V: TRBV10-3; J: TRBJ2-1; size: -; DNA: TGTGCCATCAGTGAGTCTAGCGGGAGCAATGATGAGCAGTTCTTC; CDR3: CAISESSGSNDEQFF
D: TRBD1; V: TRBV5-1; J: TRBJ1-1; size: -; DNA: TGCGCCAGCAGCTTGGGGTTACTCCGGGACAGGAACACTGAAGCTTTCTTT; CDR3: CASSLGLLRDRNTEAFF
D: -; V: TRBV15; J: TRBJ1-3; size: few; DNA: TGTGCCACCAGCAGAGATCCGGGGTTCATCTCTGGAAACACCATATATTTT; CDR3: CATSRDPGFISGNTIYF
D: -; V: TRBV15; J: TRBJ1-2; size: few; DNA: TGTGCCACCAGCAGAGATCCCCCAGGCTTTGGCTACACCTTC; CDR3: CATSRDPPGFGYTF
D: -; V: TRBV9; J: TRBJ1-2; size: few; DNA: TGTGCCAGCAGCATCATAGAGGGCTATGGCTACACCTTC; CDR3: CASSIIEGYGYTF